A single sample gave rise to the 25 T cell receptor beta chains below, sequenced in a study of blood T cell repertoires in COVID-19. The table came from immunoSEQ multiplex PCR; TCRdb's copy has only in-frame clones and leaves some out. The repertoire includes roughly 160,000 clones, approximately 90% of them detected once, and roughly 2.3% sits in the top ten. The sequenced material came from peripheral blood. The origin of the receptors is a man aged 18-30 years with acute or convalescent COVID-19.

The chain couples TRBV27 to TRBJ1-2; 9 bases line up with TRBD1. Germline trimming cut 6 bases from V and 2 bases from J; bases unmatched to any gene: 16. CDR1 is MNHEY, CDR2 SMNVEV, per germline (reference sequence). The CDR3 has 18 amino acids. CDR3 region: CASRRTPGGTGTNYGYTF. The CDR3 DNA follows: TGTGCCAGCAGACGGACGCCGGGGGGGACAGGGACCAACTATGGCTACACCTTC.

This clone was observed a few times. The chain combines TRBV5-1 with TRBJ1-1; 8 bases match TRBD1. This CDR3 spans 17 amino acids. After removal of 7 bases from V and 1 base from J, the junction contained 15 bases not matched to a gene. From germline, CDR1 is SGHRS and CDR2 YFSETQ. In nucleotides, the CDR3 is TGCGCCAGCTACCGTCCCCCGACAGGGGATGGGAACACTGAAGCTTTCTTT. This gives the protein CASYRPPTGDGNTEAFF.

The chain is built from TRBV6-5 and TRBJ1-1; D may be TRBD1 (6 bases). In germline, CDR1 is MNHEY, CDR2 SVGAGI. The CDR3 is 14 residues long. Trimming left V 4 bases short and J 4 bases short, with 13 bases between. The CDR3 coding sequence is TGTGCCAGCAGTTGGGCAGGGGCGGGCACTGAAGCTTTCTTT. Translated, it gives CASSWAGAGTEAFF.

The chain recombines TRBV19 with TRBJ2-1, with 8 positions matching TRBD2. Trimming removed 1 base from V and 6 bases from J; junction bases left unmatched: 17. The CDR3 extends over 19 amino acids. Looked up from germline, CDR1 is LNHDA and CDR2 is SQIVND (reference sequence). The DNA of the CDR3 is TGTGCCAGTAGTATAGTCCGATTGAGCGGGAGAGGGTTAGGCAATGAGCAGTTCTTC. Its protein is CASSIVRLSGRGLGNEQFF.

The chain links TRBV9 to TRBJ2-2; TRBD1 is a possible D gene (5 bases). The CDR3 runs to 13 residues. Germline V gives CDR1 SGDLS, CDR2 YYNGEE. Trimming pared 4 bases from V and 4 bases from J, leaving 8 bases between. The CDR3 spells CASSLGATGELFF. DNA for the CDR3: TGTGCCAGCAGCTTAGGGGCCACCGGGGAGCTGTTTTTT. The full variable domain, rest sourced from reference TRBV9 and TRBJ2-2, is DSGVTQTPKHLITATGQRVTLRCSPRSGDLSVYWYQQSLDQGLQFLIQYYNGEERAKGNILERFSAQQFPDLHSELNLSSLELGDSALYFCASSLGATGELFFGEGSRLTVL.

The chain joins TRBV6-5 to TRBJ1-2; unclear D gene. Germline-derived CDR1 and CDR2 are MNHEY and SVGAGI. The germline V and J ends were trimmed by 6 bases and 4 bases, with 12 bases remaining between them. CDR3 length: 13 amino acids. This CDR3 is CASSHSESYGYTF. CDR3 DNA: TGTGCCAGCAGCCACAGTGAAAGCTATGGCTACACCTTC.

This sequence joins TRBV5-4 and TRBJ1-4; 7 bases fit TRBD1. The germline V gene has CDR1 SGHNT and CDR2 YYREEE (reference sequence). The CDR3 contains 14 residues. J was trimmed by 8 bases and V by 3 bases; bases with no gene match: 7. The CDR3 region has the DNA TGTGCCAGCAGCTACAACAGGGGTGGGGAAAAACTGTTTTTT. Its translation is CASSYNRGGEKLFF.

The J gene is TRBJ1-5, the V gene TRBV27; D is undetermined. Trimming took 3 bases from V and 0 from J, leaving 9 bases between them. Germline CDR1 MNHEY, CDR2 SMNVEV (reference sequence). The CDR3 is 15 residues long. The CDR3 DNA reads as TGTGCCAGCAGTTTGGCAGGTGCTAGCAATCAGCCCCAGCATTTT. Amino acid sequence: CASSLAGASNQPQHF.

This CDR3 is CASSLGQVSYEQYF. The CDR3 coding sequence is TGTGCCAGCAGCTTGGGACAGGTTTCCTACGAGCAGTACTTC. The chain has TRBV5-5 and TRBJ2-7; tentative D call: TRBD1 (6 bases). Trimming stripped 0 bases from V and 1 base from J, with 8 bases between. CDR1 and CDR2 from the germline V gene are SGHKS and YYEKEE (reference sequence). CDR3 length equals 14 residues.

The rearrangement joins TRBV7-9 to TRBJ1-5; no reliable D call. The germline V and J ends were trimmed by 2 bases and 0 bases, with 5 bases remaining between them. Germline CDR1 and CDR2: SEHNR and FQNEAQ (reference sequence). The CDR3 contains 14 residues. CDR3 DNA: TGTGCCAGCAGCTTATCTAATAGCAATCAGCCCCAGCATTTT. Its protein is CASSLSNSNQPQHF.

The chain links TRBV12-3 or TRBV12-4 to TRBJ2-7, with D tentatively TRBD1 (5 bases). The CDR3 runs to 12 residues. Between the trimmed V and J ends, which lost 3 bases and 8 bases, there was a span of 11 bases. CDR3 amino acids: CASSFWGPQQYF. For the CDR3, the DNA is TGTGCCAGCAGTTTTTGGGGCCCTCAGCAGTACTTC.

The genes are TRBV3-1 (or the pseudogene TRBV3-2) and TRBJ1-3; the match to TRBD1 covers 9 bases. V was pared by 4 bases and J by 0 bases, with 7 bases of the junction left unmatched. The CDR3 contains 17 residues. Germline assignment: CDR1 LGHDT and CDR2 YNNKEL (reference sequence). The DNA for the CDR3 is TGTGCCAGCAGCCTTTTTACAGGGGGCTACTCTGGAAACACCATATATTTT. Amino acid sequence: CASSLFTGGYSGNTIYF.

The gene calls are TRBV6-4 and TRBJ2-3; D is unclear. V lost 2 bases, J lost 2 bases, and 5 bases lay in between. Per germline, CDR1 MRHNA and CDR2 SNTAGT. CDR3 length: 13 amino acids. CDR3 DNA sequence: TGTGCCAGCAGTGACCTTCCCACAGATACGCAGTATTTT. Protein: CASSDLPTDTQYF.

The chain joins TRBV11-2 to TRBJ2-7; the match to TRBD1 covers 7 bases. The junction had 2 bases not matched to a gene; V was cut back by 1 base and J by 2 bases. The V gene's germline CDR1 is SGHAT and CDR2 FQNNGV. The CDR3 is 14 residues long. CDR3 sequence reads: CASSLGTGPYEQYF. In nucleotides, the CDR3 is TGTGCCAGCAGCTTAGGGACAGGTCCCTACGAGCAGTACTTC.

The CDR3 reads CSAGATGGVYNEQFF. CDR3 sequence (DNA): TGCAGCGCTGGGGCTACAGGGGGGGTCTACAATGAGCAGTTCTTC. V usage is TRBV29-1 and J usage is TRBJ2-1, with a possible D match to TRBD1 (8 bases). CDR3 size: 15 residues. CDR1 and CDR2 from the germline V gene are SQVTM and ANQGSEA. With 7 bases removed from V and 3 bases from J, the gap between germline ends came to 19 bases.

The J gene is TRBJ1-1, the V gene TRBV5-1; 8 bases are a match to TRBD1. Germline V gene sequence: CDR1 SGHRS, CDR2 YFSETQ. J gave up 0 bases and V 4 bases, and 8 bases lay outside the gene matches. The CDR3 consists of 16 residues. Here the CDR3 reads CASSPVTGVMNTEAFF. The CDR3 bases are TGCGCCAGCAGCCCGGTGACAGGGGTGATGAACACTGAAGCTTTCTTT.

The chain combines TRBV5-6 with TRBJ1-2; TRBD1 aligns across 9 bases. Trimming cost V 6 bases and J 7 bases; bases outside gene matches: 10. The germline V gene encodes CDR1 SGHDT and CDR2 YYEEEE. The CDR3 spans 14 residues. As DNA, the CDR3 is TGTGCCAGCACCCCTGGGACAGGGATAGGTGGCTACACCTTC. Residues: CASTPGTGIGGYTF.

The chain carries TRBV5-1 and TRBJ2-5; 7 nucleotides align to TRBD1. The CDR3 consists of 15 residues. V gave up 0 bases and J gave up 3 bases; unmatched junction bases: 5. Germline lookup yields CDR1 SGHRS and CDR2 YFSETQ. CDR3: CASSLATGMEETQYF. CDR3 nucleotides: TGCGCCAGCAGCTTGGCGACAGGGATGGAAGAGACCCAGTACTTC. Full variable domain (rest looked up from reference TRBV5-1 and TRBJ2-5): KAGVTQTPRYLIKTRGQQVTLSCSPISGHRSVSWYQQTPGQGLQFLFEYFSETQRNKGNFPGRFSGRQFSNSRSEMNVSTLELGDSALYLCASSLATGMEETQYFGPGTRLLVL.

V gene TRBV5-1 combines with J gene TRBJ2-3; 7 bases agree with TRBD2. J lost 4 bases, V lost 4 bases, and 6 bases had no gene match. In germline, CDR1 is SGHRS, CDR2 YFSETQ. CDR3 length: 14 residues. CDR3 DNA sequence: TGCGCCAGCAGCGCCGGGGGGTGGGCAGATACGCAGTATTTT. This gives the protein CASSAGGWADTQYF.

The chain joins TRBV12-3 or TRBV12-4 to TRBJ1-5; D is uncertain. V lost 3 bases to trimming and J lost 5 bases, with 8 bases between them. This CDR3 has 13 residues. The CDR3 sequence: CASSFSGDQPQHF. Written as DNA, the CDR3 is TGTGCCAGCAGTTTTTCCGGAGATCAGCCCCAGCATTTT.

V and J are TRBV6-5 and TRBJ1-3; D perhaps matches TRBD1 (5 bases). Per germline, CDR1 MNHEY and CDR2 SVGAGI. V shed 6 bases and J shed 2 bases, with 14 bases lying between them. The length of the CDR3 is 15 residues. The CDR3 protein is CASSRPGGAGNTIYF. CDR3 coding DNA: TGTGCCAGCAGCAGACCGGGGGGGGCTGGAAACACCATATATTTT.

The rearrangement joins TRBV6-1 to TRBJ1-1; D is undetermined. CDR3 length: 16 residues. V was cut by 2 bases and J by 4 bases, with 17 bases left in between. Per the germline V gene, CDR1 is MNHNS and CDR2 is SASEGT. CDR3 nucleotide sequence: TGTGCCAGCAGTGAATTAAATGGAGGGTGGGGCACTGAAGCTTTCTTT. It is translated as CASSELNGGWGTEAFF.

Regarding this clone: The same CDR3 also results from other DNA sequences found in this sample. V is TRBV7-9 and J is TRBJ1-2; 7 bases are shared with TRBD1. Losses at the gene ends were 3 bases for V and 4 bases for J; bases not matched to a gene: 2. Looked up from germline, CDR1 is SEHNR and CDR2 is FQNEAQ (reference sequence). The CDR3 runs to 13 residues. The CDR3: CASSFTGVYGYTF. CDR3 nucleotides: TGTGCCAGCAGCTTTACAGGGGTCTATGGCTACACCTTC.

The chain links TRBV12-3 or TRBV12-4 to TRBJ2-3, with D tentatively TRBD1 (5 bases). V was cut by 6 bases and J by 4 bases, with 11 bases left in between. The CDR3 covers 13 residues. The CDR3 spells CASRSTGADTQYF. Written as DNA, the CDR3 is TGTGCCAGCAGGTCCACAGGAGCAGATACGCAGTATTTT.

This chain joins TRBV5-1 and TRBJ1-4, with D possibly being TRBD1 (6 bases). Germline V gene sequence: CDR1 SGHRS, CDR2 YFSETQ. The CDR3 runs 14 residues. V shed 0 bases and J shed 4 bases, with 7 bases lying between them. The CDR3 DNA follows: TGCGCCAGCAGCTTGGAGGGGGTTAATGAAAAACTGTTTTTT. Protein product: CASSLEGVNEKLFF.